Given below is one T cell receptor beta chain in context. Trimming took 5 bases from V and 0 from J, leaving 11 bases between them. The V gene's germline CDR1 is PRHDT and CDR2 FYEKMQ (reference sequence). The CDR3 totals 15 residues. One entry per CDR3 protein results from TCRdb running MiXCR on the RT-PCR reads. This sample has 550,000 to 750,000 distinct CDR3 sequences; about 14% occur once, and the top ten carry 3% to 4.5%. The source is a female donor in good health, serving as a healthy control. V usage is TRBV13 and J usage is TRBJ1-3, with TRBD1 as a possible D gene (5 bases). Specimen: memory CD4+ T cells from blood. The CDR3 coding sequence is TGTGCCAGCAGCCCGGGGGACTTCTCTGGAAACACCATATATTTT. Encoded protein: CASSPGDFSGNTIYF.